This T cell receptor beta chain originates from a study of shared T cell receptors in the human thymus. Using immunoSEQ multiplex PCR, the repertoire was profiled, and TCRdb retains in-frame clones only, with some absent. The sample shows hundreds of thousands of clones, over 75% of them seen only once. With 5 bases clipped from V and 3 bases from J, the junction kept 15 bases outside the gene matches. The CDR3 length is 17 residues. Per the germline V gene, CDR1 is MDHEN and CDR2 is SYDVKM. In its sample, this clone was seen once. These data are also associated with another study on human thymus T cells. That report adds: During corrective heart surgery, resections were taken, and the thymus tissue came from them. Unrelated individuals had highly overlapping thymic repertoires, as reported in related research.

This rearrangement joins TRBV28 to TRBJ1-1, with 7 positions matching TRBD1. The sequencing input was thymocytes. The receptor was derived from a girl in the first two years of life with a congenital heart defect. The DNA of the CDR3 is TGTGCCAGCAGTCCTGTGCCTCAGGGGGAAAAGGACACTGAAGCTTTCTTT. This codes for CASSPVPQGEKDTEAFF. The variable domain in full, completed from reference TRBV28 and TRBJ1-1, reads DVKVTQSSRYLVKRTGEKVFLECVQDMDHENMFWYRQDPGLGLRLIYFSYDVKMKEKGDIPEGYSVSREKKERFSLILESASTNQTSMYLCASSPVPQGEKDTEAFFGQGTRLTVV.